This TCR beta chain was recorded in a study of T-cell reconstitution after alpha-beta-depleted transplantation in children. Trimming pared 1 base from V and 9 bases from J, leaving 10 bases between. CDR3 length: 13 amino acids. TCRbeta library construction was performed incorporating unique molecular identifiers. A single record per CDR3 protein comes from TCRdb applying MiXCR to the PCR reads. Here the sample spans 500,000 or so distinct CDR3 sequences, 32% being singletons. The sample here was PBMCs from the stem cell graft donor, taken from the stem cell graft. The TCR sequence derives from a human donor who donated a stem cell graft to a child with aplastic anemia. The chain recombines TRBV12-3 or TRBV12-4 with TRBJ2-1; D is unresolved. The CDR3 loop reads CASSLVRVGEQFF. The CDR3 nucleotides read TGTGCCAGCAGTTTAGTCCGCGTCGGTGAGCAGTTCTTC.